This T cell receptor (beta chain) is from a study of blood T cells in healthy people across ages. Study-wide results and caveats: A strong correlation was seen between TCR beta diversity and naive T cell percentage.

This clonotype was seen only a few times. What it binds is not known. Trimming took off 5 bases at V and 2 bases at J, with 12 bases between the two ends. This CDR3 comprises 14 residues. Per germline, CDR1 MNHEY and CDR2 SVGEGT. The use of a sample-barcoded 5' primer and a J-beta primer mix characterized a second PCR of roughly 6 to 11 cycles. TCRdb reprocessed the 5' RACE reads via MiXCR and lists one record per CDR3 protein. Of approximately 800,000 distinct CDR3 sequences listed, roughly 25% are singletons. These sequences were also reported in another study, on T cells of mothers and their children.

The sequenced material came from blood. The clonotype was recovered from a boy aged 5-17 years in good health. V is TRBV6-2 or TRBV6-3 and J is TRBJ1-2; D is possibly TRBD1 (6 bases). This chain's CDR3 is CASSKEQGNYGYTF. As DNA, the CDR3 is TGTGCCAGCAGTAAAGAACAGGGAAACTATGGCTACACCTTC.